A selection of T cell receptor beta chains follows, all from one sample in a study of human T cells and chemical hapten exposure. TCRdb redid the calling of the RACE reads with MiXCR, one entry per CDR3 protein. The profile shows 50,000 to 70,000 distinct CDR3 sequences, more than 8% of them singletons. Sequencing was performed on whole blood, taken in connection with sensitization to the hapten diphenylcyclopropenone (DPC). The receptors stem from a man between 40 and 49 years old with alopecia areata. Some clones in this sample may be carry-over from other donors' samples. CDR3s include the opening cysteine and the closing phenylalanine or tryptophan. Fields, in order: V gene, D gene, J gene, clone size, CDR3 DNA, CDR3 protein. The D gene is left open where the match is weak. Only some rows state a clone size, as once, few, many or a class for expanded clones.

TRBV29-1	TRBD1	TRBJ2-5	few	TGCAGCGTGGGACAGGGGCGCAGAGAGACCCAGTACTTC	CSVGQGRRETQYF
TRBV19	TRBD2	TRBJ2-2	-	TGTGCCAGTAGTATTACTTCGACTAGCAGTACCGGGGAGCTGTTTTTT	CASSITSTSSTGELFF
TRBV20-1	-	TRBJ1-4	few	TGCAGTGCTAGTTGGGGACACCAGACAACTAATGAAAAACTGTTTTTT	CSASWGHQTTNEKLFF
TRBV6-1	-	TRBJ2-2	-	TGTGCCAGCAGCGCGGGACTCCCCATAGGGGAGCTGTTTTTT	CASSAGLPIGELFF
TRBV7-9	TRBD2	TRBJ2-3	-	TGTGCCAGCAGCTTAGCGTCTAGCGGGAGGGCCACAGATACGCAGTATTTT	CASSLASSGRATDTQYF
TRBV20-1	-	TRBJ2-1	-	TGCAGTGCTAGAGATCCACTAGCCAACTACAATGAGCAGTTCTTC	CSARDPLANYNEQFF
TRBV18	TRBD2	TRBJ2-2	many	TGTGCCAGCTCACATCTAGCGGACAACACCGGGGAGCTGTTTTTT	CASSHLADNTGELFF
TRBV28	TRBD2	TRBJ2-1	many	TGTGCCAGCAGTTTAACTAGCGGGAGGAATGTCTTC	CASSLTSGRNVF
TRBV11-2	TRBD1	TRBJ2-1	many	TGTGCCAGCAGCTTAGCAGGGGGCCTCGAGAATGAGCAGTTCTTC	CASSLAGGLENEQFF
TRBV6-5	-	TRBJ1-5	few	TGTGCCAGCAGTTTCCAGGGAGGTAGTCAGCCCCAGCATTTT	CASSFQGGSQPQHF
TRBV9	-	TRBJ2-6	few	TGTGCCAGCAGCGTGAGCGGCTCTGGGGCCAACGTCCTGACTTTC	CASSVSGSGANVLTF
TRBV20-1	TRBD2	TRBJ2-1	few	TGCAGTGCTGCCGGGACTAGCGGTTTCTTC	CSAAGTSGFF
TRBV7-2	TRBD1	TRBJ1-3	-	TGTGCCAGCAGCTTAGATTACAGGGGTCCGGCCTCTGGAAACACCATATATTTT	CASSLDYRGPASGNTIYF
TRBV12-3/TRBV12-4	-	TRBJ2-3	many	TGTGCCAGCAGTTTAGCTTTGGCCCGACGTCCAGATACGCAGTATTTT	CASSLALARRPDTQYF
TRBV15	-	TRBJ2-2	many	TGTGCCACCAGCAGGGGCACCGGGGAGCTGTTTTTT	CATSRGTGELFF
TRBV6-2/TRBV6-3	TRBD1	TRBJ2-2	many	TGTGCCAGCAGTTACCCGGGACAGGGACTCACCGGGGAGCTGTTTTTT	CASSYPGQGLTGELFF
TRBV6-1	-	TRBJ2-5	-	TGTGCCAGCAGTAGGTCTACACAAGAGACCCAGTACTTC	CASSRSTQETQYF
TRBV20-1	TRBD2	TRBJ2-1	many	TGCAGTGCTACAACCCTCCGGGTAGCGGGAGGGTCCTACAATGAGCAGTTCTTC	CSATTLRVAGGSYNEQFF
TRBV12-3/TRBV12-4	TRBD2	TRBJ2-3	-	TGTGCCAGCAGTCCGTTTGCGACTAGCGGAGGAGATACGCAGTATTTT	CASSPFATSGGDTQYF
TRBV5-4	-	TRBJ2-1	few	TGTGCCAGCAGCGTGACCAATGAGCAGTTCTTC	CASSVTNEQFF
TRBV6-1	-	TRBJ2-3	-	TGTGCCAGCAGTGTAGACCGCGGGGATACGCAGTATTTT	CASSVDRGDTQYF
TRBV5-1	-	TRBJ2-7	few	TGCGCCAGCAGCCATGAGGGCTACGAGCAGTACTTC	CASSHEGYEQYF
TRBV27	-	TRBJ2-7	-	TGTGCCAGCAGTTTATACCAGGGGAGTTCCTACGAGCAGTACTTC	CASSLYQGSSYEQYF
TRBV11-2	TRBD2	TRBJ2-5	many	TGTGCCAGCAGCTTGACTAGCGGGGCCCAAGAGACCCAGTACTTC	CASSLTSGAQETQYF
TRBV7-2	-	TRBJ2-7	few	TGTGCCGCCGGGGAGTCTACGTACGAGCAGTACTTC	CAAGESTYEQYF
TRBV11-2	-	TRBJ2-1	many	TGTGCCAGCAGCCTTCTAGCGAGGCCAAACAATGAGCAGTTCTTC	CASSLLARPNNEQFF
TRBV7-9	TRBD1	TRBJ1-3	few	TGTGCCAGCAGCCCAGTCCAGGGGGCGCGCTCTGGAAACACCATATATTTT	CASSPVQGARSGNTIYF
TRBV12-3/TRBV12-4	-	TRBJ2-1	-	TGTGCCAGCAGTTTGTTGGATCATGAGCAGTTCTTC	CASSLLDHEQFF